The next 16 T cell receptor beta chains were all read from a single sample in a study of control samples from healthy donors and cancer patients. The table came from immunoSEQ multiplex PCR; TCRdb's copy has only in-frame clones and leaves some out. The sample has about 80,000 clones; roughly 91% are singletons. The sample comprised blood. The receptors stem from a middle-aged man in good health.

This clone was seen once. The chain uses TRBV6-6 and TRBJ1-1; D gene ambiguous. Germline CDR1 is MNHNY and CDR2 is SVGAGI (reference sequence). The CDR3 is 11 amino acids. Trimming took off 8 bases at V and 4 bases at J, with 8 bases between the two ends. CDR3 coding DNA: TGTGCCAGCGAGAGGAGCACTGAAGCTTTCTTT. Residues: CASERSTEAFF.

The chain links TRBV3-1 (or the pseudogene TRBV3-2) to TRBJ2-7, with 9 positions matching TRBD1. This CDR3 is built from 16 residues. Germline trimming cut 4 bases from V and 2 bases from J; bases unmatched to any gene: 9. In germline, CDR1 is LGHDT, CDR2 YNNKEL (reference sequence). In nucleotides, the CDR3 is TGTGCCAGCAGCCGTCGTACGGGGACAGGGCCCTACGAGCAGTACTTC. It encodes CASSRRTGTGPYEQYF.

The V call is TRBV11-2, the J call TRBJ2-7, with no clear D. Germline CDR1 and CDR2: SGHAT and FQNNGV. Trimming left V 5 bases short and J 3 bases short, with 2 bases between. CDR3 length: 10 residues. This CDR3 is CASSNYEQYF. CDR3 nucleotide sequence: TGTGCCAGCAGCAACTACGAGCAGTACTTC.

This chain uses TRBV6-6 with TRBJ1-3, with D unclear. Germline loops: CDR1 MNHNY, CDR2 SVGAGI (reference sequence). The length of the CDR3 is 14 residues. Deletions cut 5 bases from V and 4 bases from J, with 12 bases between. CDR3 amino acids: CASSPWGAGNTIYF. Written as DNA, the CDR3 is TGTGCCAGCAGTCCTTGGGGTGCCGGAAACACCATATATTTT.

The chain carries TRBV19 and TRBJ2-4; 7 nucleotides align to TRBD1. CDR3 length: 14 amino acids. Germline values: CDR1 LNHDA, CDR2 SQIVND (reference sequence). Germline trimming cut 9 bases from V and 0 bases from J; bases unmatched to any gene: 5. CDR3 loop: CASGQELAKNIQYF. CDR3 in DNA: TGTGCCAGCGGACAGGAACTAGCCAAAAACATTCAGTACTTC.

J is TRBJ1-2 and V is TRBV20-1; D remains ambiguous. Germline V gene sequence: CDR1 DFQATT, CDR2 SNEGSKA (reference sequence). This CDR3 is 11 amino acids long. The CDR3 DNA reads TGCAGAGCAGAGGGCGCGTATGGCTACACCTTC. It specifies CRAEGAYGYTF.

The genes are TRBV7-2 and TRBJ1-1, with D unclear. This CDR3 is 12 amino acids long. Looked up from germline, CDR1 is SGHTA and CDR2 is FQGNSA. V dropped 5 bases and J dropped 3 bases, with 7 bases sitting between them. CDR3 residues: CASSVAYTEAFF. As DNA, the CDR3 is TGTGCCAGCAGCGTTGCCTACACTGAAGCTTTCTTT.

The rearrangement joins TRBV4-1 to TRBJ2-7, with a possible D match to TRBD2 (6 bases). Per the germline V gene, CDR1 is MGHRA and CDR2 is YSYEKL. V lost 1 base to trimming and J lost 7 bases, with 8 bases between them. This CDR3 region has 12 residues. CDR3 residues: CASSQAAGEQYF. Here the CDR3 DNA reads TGCGCCAGCAGCCAAGCCGCGGGGGAGCAGTACTTC.

The V call is TRBV6-4, the J call TRBJ2-2, with D possibly TRBD2 on 5 matching bases. V was trimmed by 8 bases and J by 0 bases, leaving 7 bases between them. Germline V gene data show CDR1 as MRHNA and CDR2 as SNTAGT. CDR3 size: 13 residues. CDR3 sequence (DNA): TGTGCCAGCCGGACTCCGAACACCGGGGAGCTGTTTTTT. Its protein product is CASRTPNTGELFF.

The J gene is TRBJ1-2, the V gene TRBV3-1 (or the pseudogene TRBV3-2), with TRBD1 identical over 11 bases. V gave up 1 base and J gave up 8 bases; unmatched junction bases: 9. CDR1 LGHDT and CDR2 YNNKEL come from the germline V gene (reference sequence). The length of the CDR3 is 16 residues. The CDR3 DNA reads as TGTGCCAGCAGCCAAGTCCTCGGACAGGGGGCGCGGGGCTACACCTTC. Protein sequence: CASSQVLGQGARGYTF.

This chain uses TRBV18 with TRBJ1-5; no firm D call. Germline-derived CDR1 and CDR2 are KGHSH and LQKENI. The CDR3 has 13 amino acids. Trimming stripped 1 base from V and 1 base from J, with 2 bases between. The CDR3 DNA is TGTGCCAGCTCACCACGGAGCAATCAGCCCCAGCATTTT. Translating it yields CASSPRSNQPQHF.

The gene calls are TRBV5-6 and TRBJ1-3; tentative D call: TRBD1 (5 bases). Deletions cut 3 bases from V and 3 bases from J, with 10 bases between. CDR3 size: 14 residues. Germline loops: CDR1 SGHDT, CDR2 YYEEEE. The CDR3 loop is CASSSPGLGNTIYF. The CDR3 nucleotides read TGTGCCAGCAGCTCCCCGGGGCTTGGAAACACCATATATTTT.

CDR3 bases: TGTGCCAGCAGACGAGGCTCCGACACCGGGGAGCTGTTTTTT. Translated: CASRRGSDTGELFF. The chain combines TRBV6-6 with TRBJ2-2; D is undetermined. This CDR3 comprises 14 residues. Germline values: CDR1 MNHNY, CDR2 SVGAGI (reference sequence). Trimming removed 6 bases from V and 3 bases from J, with 11 bases in between.

This clone has a single count. This sequence joins TRBV6-5 and TRBJ2-3; D ambiguous. Trimming pared 2 bases from V and 3 bases from J, leaving 6 bases between. CDR1 is MNHEY, CDR2 SVGAGI, per germline. The CDR3 is 13 residues long. CDR3 loop: CASSYAPTDTQYF. Written as DNA, the CDR3 is TGTGCCAGCAGTTACGCCCCAACAGATACGCAGTATTTT.

The gene calls are TRBV7-2 and TRBJ2-1, with 7 bases that match TRBD2. Germline CDR1 and CDR2: SGHTA and FQGNSA. V was clipped by 5 bases and J by 8 bases; unmatched bases: 12. The CDR3 covers 15 residues. CDR3 in DNA: TGTGCCAGCAGCATCAGCCTCGGGGGGAGGGATGAGCAGTTCTTC. It specifies CASSISLGGRDEQFF.

About this clone itself: Other DNA sequences in this sample translate to the same CDR3. This chain links TRBV9 with TRBJ1-2; tentative D call: TRBD1 (5 bases). The CDR3 loop spans 15 amino acids. Germline V CDR1 and CDR2: SGDLS, YYNGEE. The V gene lost 0 bases and the J gene lost 8 bases, with 17 bases spanning the gap. CDR3 residues: CASSVEAGGVGGYTF. The CDR3, as DNA: TGTGCCAGCAGCGTAGAGGCGGGAGGGGTGGGGGGCTACACCTTC. The full variable domain, its missing parts supplied by reference TRBV9 and TRBJ1-2, is DSGVTQTPKHLITATGQRVTLRCSPRSGDLSVYWYQQSLDQGLQFLIQYYNGEERAKGNILERFSAQQFPDLHSELNLSSLELGDSALYFCASSVEAGGVGGYTFGSGTRLTVV.